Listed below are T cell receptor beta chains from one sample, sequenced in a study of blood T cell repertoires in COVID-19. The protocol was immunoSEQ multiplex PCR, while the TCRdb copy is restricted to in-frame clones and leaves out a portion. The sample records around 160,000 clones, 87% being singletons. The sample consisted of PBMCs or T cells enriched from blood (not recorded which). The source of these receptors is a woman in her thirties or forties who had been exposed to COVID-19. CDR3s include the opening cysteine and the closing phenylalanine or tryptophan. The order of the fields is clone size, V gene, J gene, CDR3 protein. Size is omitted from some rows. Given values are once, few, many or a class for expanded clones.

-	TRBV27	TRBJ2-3	CASSPVGLAVSDTQYF
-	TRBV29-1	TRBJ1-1	CSVIRGVNTEAFF
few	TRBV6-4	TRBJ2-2	CASSVSGETGELFF
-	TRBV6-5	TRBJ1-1	CASTKIRQYTEAFF
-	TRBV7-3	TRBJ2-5	CASSLGLQETQYF
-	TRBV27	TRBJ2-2	CASSYYSGESTGELFF
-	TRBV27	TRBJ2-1	CASSSTGFNEQFF
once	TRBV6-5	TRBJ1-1	CASSPDRDTEAFF
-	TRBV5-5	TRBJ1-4	CASSARADGNEKLFF
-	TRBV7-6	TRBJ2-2	CASSLVVAGDRELFF
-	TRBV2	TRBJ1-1	CASGRQGSCF
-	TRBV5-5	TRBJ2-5	CASSLVVGGAETQYF
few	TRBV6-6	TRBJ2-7	CASSSMGQQPYEQYF
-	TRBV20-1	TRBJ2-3	CSASPFGLPTDTQYF
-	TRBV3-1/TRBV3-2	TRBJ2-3	CASSQGQVGTDTQYF
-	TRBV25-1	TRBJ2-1	CASRDRLGEENEQFF
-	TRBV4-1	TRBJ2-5	CASSQGQGPQETQYF
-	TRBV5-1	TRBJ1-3	CASSPSGSGNTIYF
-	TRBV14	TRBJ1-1	CASSKAGLGTEAFF
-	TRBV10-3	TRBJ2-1	CATIPRLEQDEQFF
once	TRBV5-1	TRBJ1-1	CASSSRDRLNTEAFF
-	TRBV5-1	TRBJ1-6	CASSETGENSPLHF
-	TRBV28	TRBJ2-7	CASRTTQPGTREQYF
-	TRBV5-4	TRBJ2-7	CASSFRAGGREQYF
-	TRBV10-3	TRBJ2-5	CAIRAQGPETQYF
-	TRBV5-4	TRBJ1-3	CASSLKRTGRGNTIYF
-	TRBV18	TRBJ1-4	CASSPRTGDNEKLFF
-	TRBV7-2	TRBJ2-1	CASSLIAGVVNEQFF
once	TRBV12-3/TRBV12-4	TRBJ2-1	CASSPNDSRGQFF
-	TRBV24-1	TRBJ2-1	CATSDSGTGPYNEQFF
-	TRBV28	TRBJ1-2	CASREWTGAKGYTF
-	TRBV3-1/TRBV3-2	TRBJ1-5	CASSRQINQPQHF